A single sample is the source of the 8 T cell receptor beta chains below, sequenced in a study of control samples from healthy donors and cancer patients. Measured with immunoSEQ multiplex PCR; TCRdb has only the in-frame clones, and not every one. Of 70,000 to 90,000 clones in the sample, over 85% are singletons; the top ten hold 1.9%. Source material: PBMCs. These receptor sequences come from a woman aged 60 to 75 with head and neck cancer.

The CDR3 is CATSRELALFTNEQFF. Here the CDR3 DNA reads TGTGCCACCAGCAGAGAACTAGCCTTGTTCACCAATGAGCAGTTCTTC. The chain joins TRBV15 to TRBJ2-1, with a tentative D call TRBD2 (6 bases). This CDR3 is 16 amino acids long. Germline CDR1 reads LNHNV; CDR2 reads YYDKDF (reference sequence). V lost 0 bases, J lost 6 bases, and 15 bases lay in between.

This chain connects TRBV4-2 to TRBJ2-7; TRBD2 aligns across 7 bases. CDR1 and CDR2 (germline): LGHNA, YNFKEQ. There are 14 residues in the CDR3. With 2 bases clipped from V and 2 bases from J, the junction kept 3 bases outside the gene matches. This chain's CDR3 is CASSQPSGPYEQYF. The CDR3 bases are TGTGCCAGCAGCCAACCTAGCGGACCCTACGAGCAGTACTTC.

V and J are TRBV11-2 and TRBJ1-6; 10 bases align to TRBD1. This CDR3 region has 15 residues. Germline loops: CDR1 SGHAT, CDR2 FQNNGV. V trimming: 4 bases; J trimming: 10 bases; junction bases outside the gene matches: 7. CDR3 DNA: TGTGCCAGCAGCTCGAGCGACAGGGGGCACTCACCCCTCCACTTT. It is translated as CASSSSDRGHSPLHF.

This sequence joins TRBV5-8 and TRBJ2-4, with D possibly matching TRBD1 (6 bases). The CDR3 sequence is 15 residues long. Germline values: CDR1 SGHTS, CDR2 YDEGEE. V gave up 0 bases and J gave up 0 bases, with 7 bases separating them. The CDR3 DNA reads as TGTGCCAGCAGCTTGGGACAGGTAGCCAAAAACATTCAGTACTTC. This codes for CASSLGQVAKNIQYF. The full variable domain, with the rest looked up from reference TRBV5-8 and TRBJ2-4, is EAGVTQSPTHLIKTRGQQATLRCSPISGHTSVYWYQQALGLGLQFLLWYDEGEERNRGNFPPRFSGRQFPNYSSELNVNALELEDSALYLCASSLGQVAKNIQYFGAGTRLSVL.

J is TRBJ1-5 and V is TRBV18, with 8 positions matching TRBD1. This CDR3 has 15 amino acids. Per germline, CDR1 KGHSH and CDR2 LQKENI. The junction had 6 bases not matched to a gene; V was cut back by 6 bases and J by 2 bases. The CDR3 nucleotides are TGTGCCAGCTCGCCAGGGGGCAGGGGCAATCAGCCCCAGCATTTT. It translates to CASSPGGRGNQPQHF.

This clone was recorded once. The rearrangement uses TRBV15 and TRBJ2-5; D gene ambiguous. Germline CDR1 reads LNHNV; CDR2 reads YYDKDF (reference sequence). Trimming stripped 1 base from V and 0 bases from J, with 6 bases between. The CDR3 is 14 residues long. Written as DNA, the CDR3 is TGTGCCACCAGCAGAGGCCTTAACCAAGAGACCCAGTACTTC. It yields the protein CATSRGLNQETQYF. Variable domain in full (rest from reference TRBV15 and TRBJ2-5): DAMVIQNPRYQVTQFGKPVTLSCSQTLNHNVMYWYQQKSSQAPKLLFHYYDKDFNNEADTPDNFQSRRPNTSFCFLDIRSPGLGDTAMYLCATSRGLNQETQYFGPGTRLLVL.

J is TRBJ2-3 and V is TRBV7-2, with 8 bases lining up with TRBD2. V was clipped by 3 bases and J by 4 bases; unmatched bases: 9. Germline CDR1 is SGHTA and CDR2 is FQGNSA. The length of the CDR3 is 16 residues. In DNA form, the CDR3 reads TGTGCCAGCAGCTTCTTTGCGGGAGGAACGGCAGATACGCAGTATTTT. Translating it yields CASSFFAGGTADTQYF.

The genes are TRBV29-1 and TRBJ1-1; D unclear. CDR1 and CDR2 from the germline V gene are SQVTM and ANQGSEA. V was pared by 7 bases and J by 2 bases, with 11 bases between. The CDR3 covers 12 residues. The CDR3 coding sequence is TGCAGCGGAGGAGAGATTAACACTGAAGCTTTCTTT. Residues: CSGGEINTEAFF.